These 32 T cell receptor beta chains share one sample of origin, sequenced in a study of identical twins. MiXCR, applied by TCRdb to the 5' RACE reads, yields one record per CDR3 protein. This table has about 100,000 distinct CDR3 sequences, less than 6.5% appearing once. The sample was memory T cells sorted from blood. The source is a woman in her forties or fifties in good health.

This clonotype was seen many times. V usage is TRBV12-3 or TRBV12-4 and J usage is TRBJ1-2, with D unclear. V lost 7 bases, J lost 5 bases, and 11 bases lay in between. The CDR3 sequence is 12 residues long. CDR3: CASTLPGYGYTF. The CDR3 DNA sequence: TGTGCCAGCACCTTGCCCGGATATGGCTACACCTTC.

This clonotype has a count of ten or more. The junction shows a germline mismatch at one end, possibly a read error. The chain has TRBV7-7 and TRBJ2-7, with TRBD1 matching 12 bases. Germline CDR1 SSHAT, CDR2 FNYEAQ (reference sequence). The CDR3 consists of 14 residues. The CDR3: CASSQGQGAGEQYF. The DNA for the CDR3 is TGTGCTAGCAGCCAGGGACAGGGGGCTGGCGAGCAGTACTTC. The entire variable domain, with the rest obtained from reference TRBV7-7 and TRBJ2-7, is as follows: GAGVSQSPRYKVTKRGQDVTLRCDPISSHATLYWYQQALGQGPEFLTYFNYEAQPDKSGLPSDRFSAERPEGSISTLTIQRTEQRDSAMYRCASSQGQGAGEQYFGPGTRLTVT.

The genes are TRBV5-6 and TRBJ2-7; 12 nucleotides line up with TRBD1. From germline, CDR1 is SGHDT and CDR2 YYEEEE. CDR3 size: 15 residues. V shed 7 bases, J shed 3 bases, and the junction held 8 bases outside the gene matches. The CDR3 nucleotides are TGTGCCAGCGGGGGACAGGGGGCGCAGCGCTACGAGCAGTACGTC. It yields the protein CASGGQGAQRYEQYV.

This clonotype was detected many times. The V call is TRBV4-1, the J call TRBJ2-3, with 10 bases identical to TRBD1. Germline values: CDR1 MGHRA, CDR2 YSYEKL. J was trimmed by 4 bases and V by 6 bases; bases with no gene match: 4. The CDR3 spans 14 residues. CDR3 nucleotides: TGCGCCAGCAGAAGACAGGGGGCTGCAGATACGCAGTATTTT. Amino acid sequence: CASRRQGAADTQYF.

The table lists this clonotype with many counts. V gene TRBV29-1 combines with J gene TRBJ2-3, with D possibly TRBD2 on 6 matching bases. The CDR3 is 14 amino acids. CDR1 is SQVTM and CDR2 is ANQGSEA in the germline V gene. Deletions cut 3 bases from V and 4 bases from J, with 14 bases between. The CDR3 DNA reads TGCAGCGTTGATGTCCGGGCTAGCGCAGATACGCAGTATTTT. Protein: CSVDVRASADTQYF.

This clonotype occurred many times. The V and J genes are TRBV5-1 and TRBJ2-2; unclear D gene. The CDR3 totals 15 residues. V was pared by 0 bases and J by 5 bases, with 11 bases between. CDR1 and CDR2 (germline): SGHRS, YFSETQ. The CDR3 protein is CASSLEIRTTGELFF. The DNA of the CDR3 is TGCGCCAGCAGCTTGGAGATCAGAACTACCGGGGAGCTGTTTTTT.

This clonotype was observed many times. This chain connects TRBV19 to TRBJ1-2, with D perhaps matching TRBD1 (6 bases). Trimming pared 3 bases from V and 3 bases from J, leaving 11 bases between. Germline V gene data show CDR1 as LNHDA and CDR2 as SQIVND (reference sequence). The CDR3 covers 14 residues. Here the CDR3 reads CASSIEDSHYGYTF. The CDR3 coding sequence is TGTGCCAGTAGTATCGAGGACAGCCACTATGGCTACACCTTC.

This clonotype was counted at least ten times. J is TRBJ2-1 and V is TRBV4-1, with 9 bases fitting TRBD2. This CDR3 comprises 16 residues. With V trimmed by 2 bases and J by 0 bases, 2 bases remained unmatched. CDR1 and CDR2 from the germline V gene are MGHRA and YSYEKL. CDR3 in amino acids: CASSQLAGSSYNEQFF. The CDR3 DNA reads TGCGCCAGCAGCCAACTAGCGGGGAGCTCCTACAATGAGCAGTTCTTC.

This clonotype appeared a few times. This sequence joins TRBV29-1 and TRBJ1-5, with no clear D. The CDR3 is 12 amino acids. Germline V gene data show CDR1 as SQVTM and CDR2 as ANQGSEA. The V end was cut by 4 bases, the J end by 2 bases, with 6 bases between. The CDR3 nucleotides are TGCAGCGTTGTCCAAGGCAATCAGCCCCAGCATTTT. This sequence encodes CSVVQGNQPQHF.

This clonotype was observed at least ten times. The CDR3 nucleotides read TGTGCCAGCAGCCGGGACAGGGGCTTGGATACGCAGTATTTT. Protein sequence: CASSRDRGLDTQYF. The V call is TRBV4-2, the J call TRBJ2-3; TRBD1 agrees at 10 bases. The CDR3 has 14 amino acids. V was pared by 4 bases and J by 6 bases, with 4 bases of the junction left unmatched. Germline CDR1 and CDR2: LGHNA and YNFKEQ.

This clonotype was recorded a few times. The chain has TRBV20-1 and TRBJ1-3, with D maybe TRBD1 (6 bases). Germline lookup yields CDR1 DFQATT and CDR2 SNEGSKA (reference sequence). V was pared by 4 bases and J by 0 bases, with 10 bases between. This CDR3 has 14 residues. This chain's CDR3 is CSAKLTGSGNTIYF. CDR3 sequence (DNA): TGCAGTGCTAAGCTGACAGGCTCTGGAAACACCATATATTTT.

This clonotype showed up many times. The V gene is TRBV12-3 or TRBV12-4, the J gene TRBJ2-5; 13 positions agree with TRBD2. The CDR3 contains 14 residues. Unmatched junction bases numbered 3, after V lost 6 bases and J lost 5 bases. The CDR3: CASSLTSGGETQYF. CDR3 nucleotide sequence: TGTGCCAGCAGCCTGACTAGCGGGGGGGAGACCCAGTACTTC.

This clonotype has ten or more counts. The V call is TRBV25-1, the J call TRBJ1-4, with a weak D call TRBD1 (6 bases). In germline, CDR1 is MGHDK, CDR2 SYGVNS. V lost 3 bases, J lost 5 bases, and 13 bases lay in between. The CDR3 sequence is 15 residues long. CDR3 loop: CASSEGGGANEKLFF. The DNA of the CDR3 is TGTGCCAGCAGTGAGGGTGGGGGGGCGAATGAAAAACTGTTTTTT.

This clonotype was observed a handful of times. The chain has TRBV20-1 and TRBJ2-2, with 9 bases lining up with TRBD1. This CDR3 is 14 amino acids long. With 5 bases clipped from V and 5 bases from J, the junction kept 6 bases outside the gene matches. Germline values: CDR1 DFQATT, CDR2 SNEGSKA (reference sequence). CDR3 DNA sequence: TGCAGTGCTCAAAGACAGGGGGTAACCGGGGAGCTGTTTTTT. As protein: CSAQRQGVTGELFF.

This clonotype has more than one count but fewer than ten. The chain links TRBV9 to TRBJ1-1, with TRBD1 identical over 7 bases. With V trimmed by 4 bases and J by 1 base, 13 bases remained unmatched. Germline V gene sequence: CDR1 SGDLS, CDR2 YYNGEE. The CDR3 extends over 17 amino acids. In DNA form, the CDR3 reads TGTGCCAGCAGCTCAAGACAGGGTCCCCTCTCGAACACTGAAGCTTTCTTT. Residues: CASSSRQGPLSNTEAFF.

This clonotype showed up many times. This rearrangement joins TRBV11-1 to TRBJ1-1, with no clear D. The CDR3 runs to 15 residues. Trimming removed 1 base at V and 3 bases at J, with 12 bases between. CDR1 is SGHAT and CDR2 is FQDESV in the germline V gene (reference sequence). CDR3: CASSLVPYRDTEAFF. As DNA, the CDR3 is TGTGCCAGCAGCTTAGTCCCCTATCGGGACACTGAAGCTTTCTTT.

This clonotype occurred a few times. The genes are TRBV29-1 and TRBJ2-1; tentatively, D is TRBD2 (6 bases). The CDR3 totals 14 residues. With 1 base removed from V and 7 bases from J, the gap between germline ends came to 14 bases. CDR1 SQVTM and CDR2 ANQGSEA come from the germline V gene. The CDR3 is CSVEVGRNINEQFF. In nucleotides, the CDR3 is TGCAGCGTTGAAGTCGGGAGAAATATAAATGAGCAGTTCTTC.

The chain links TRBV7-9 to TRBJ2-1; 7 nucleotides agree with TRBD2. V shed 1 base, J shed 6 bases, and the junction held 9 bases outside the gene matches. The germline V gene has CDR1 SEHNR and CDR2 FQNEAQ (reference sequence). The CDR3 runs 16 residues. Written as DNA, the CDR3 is TGTGCCAGCAGCTTAGGACGCGGGAGCAGATCCAATGAGCAGTTCTTC. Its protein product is CASSLGRGSRSNEQFF.

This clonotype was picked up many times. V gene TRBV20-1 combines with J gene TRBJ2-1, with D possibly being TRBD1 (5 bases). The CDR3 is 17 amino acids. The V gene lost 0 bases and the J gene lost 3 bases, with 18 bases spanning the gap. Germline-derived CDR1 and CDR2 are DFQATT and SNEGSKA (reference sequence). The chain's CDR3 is CSARDLLGQGFYNEQFF. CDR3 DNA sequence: TGCAGTGCTAGAGATCTATTAGGGCAGGGCTTCTACAATGAGCAGTTCTTC.

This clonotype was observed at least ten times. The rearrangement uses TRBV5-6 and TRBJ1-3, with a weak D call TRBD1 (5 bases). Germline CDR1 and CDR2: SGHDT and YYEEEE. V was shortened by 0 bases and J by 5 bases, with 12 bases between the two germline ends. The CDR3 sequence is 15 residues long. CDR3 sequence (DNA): TGTGCCAGCAGCTTGGCCGGGAGGGGAAGAAACACCATATATTTT. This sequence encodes CASSLAGRGRNTIYF.

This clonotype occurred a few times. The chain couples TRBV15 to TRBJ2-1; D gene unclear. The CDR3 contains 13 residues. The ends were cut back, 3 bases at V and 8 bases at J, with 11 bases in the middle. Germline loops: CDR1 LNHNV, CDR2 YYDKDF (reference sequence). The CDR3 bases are TGTGCCACCAGCAGTGACGGAAGGGATGAGCAGTTCTTC. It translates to CATSSDGRDEQFF.

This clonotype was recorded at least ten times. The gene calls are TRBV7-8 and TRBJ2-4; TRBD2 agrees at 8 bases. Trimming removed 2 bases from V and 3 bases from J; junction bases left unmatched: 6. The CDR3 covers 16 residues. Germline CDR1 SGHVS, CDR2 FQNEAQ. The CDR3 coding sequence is TGTGCCAGCAGCTTAAATGCGGGAGGCAGCAAAAACATTCAGTACTTC. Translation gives CASSLNAGGSKNIQYF.

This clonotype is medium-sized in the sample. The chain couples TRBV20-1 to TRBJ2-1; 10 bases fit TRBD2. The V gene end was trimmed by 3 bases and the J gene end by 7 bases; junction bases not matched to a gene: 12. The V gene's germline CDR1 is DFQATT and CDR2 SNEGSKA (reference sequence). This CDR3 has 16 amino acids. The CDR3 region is CSASHLLAGETNEQFF. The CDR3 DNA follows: TGCAGTGCTAGCCACCTTCTAGCGGGAGAAACGAATGAGCAGTTCTTC.

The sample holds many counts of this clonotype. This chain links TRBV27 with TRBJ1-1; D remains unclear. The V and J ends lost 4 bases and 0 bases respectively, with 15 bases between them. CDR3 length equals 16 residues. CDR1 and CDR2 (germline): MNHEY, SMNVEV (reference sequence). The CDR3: CASSSATTRLNTEAFF. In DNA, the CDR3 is TGTGCCAGCAGTTCTGCTACGACACGATTGAACACTGAAGCTTTCTTT.

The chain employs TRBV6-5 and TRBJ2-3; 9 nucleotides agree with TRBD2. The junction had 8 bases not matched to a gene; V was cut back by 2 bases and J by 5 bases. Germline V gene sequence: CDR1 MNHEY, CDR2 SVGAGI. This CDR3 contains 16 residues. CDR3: CASSYQAGGPVDTQYF. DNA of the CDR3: TGTGCCAGCAGTTACCAGGCGGGAGGGCCGGTAGATACGCAGTATTTT.

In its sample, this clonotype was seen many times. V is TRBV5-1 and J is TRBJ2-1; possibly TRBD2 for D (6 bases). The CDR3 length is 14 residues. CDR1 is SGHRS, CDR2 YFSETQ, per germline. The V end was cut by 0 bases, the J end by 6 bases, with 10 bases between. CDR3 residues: CASSLVLGGNEQFF. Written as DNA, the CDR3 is TGCGCCAGCAGCTTGGTTCTGGGGGGCAATGAGCAGTTCTTC.

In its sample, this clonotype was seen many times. The CDR3 nucleotides are TGTGCCAGCACCCAGGAAAGGGGTACGCAGTATTTT. Protein: CASTQERGTQYF. This sequence joins TRBV12-3 or TRBV12-4 and TRBJ2-3; maybe TRBD1 (5 bases). Between the trimmed V and J ends, which lost 7 bases and 8 bases, there was a span of 13 bases. The CDR3 length is 12 residues.

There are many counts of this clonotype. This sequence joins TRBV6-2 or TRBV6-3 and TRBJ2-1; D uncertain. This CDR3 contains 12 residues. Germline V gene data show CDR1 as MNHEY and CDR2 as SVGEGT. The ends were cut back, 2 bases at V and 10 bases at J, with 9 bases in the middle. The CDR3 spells CASSYESMEQFF. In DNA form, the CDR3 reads TGTGCCAGCAGTTACGAAAGTATGGAGCAGTTCTTC.

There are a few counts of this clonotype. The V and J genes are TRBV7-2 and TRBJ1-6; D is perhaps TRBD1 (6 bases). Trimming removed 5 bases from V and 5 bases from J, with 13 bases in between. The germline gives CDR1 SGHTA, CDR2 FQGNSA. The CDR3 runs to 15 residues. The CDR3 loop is CASSTYRAHNSPLHF. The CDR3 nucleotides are TGTGCCAGCAGCACCTACAGGGCCCATAATTCACCCCTCCACTTT.

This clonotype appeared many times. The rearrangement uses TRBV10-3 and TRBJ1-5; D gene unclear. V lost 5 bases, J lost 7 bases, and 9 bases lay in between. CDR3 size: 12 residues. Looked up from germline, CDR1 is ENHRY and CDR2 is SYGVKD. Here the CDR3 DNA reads TGTGCCATCAGTCCCACTGGGCAGCCCCAGCATTTT. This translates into CAISPTGQPQHF.

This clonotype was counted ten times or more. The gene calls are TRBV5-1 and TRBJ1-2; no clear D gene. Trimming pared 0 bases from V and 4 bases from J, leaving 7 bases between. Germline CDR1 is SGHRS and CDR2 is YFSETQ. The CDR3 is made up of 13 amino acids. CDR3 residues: CASSLADGYGYTF. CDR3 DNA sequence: TGCGCCAGCAGCTTGGCCGACGGCTATGGCTACACCTTC.

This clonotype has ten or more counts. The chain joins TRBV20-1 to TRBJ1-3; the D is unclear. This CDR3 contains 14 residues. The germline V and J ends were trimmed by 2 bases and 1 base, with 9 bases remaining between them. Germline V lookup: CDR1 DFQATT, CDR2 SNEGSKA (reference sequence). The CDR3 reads CSARQVGSGNTIYF. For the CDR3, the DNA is TGCAGTGCTAGACAGGTCGGTTCTGGAAACACCATATATTTT.